A single TCR beta chain is shown here with its context. These data belong to a study of T cell responses to AZD1222 COVID-19 vaccine. Germline lookup yields CDR1 ENHRY and CDR2 SYGVKD. V was cut by 0 bases and J by 0 bases, with 11 bases left in between. This CDR3 spans 16 amino acids. Method: immunoSEQ multiplex PCR; TCRdb's copy keeps in-frame clones and lacks some. The sample holds 200,000 to 250,000 clones, roughly 94% seen once. The V and J genes are TRBV10-3 and TRBJ1-2, with D unresolved. Sequencing used peripheral blood, obtained 28 days after the second dose of the MenACWY control vaccine. This clonotype originated in an adult who received the MenACWY meningococcal vaccine as a control. CDR3 nucleotide sequence: TGTGCCATCAGTGAGTCGATTTTCAGAGCTAACTATGGCTACACCTTC. Translated, it gives CAISESIFRANYGYTF.